Here is one T cell receptor (beta chain) with its context. The antigen it recognizes is unknown. Base qualities are missing; no much larger clone stands one base away. Donors formed part of the validation cohort, which comprised 120 subjects and was distinct from the first cohort of 550 to 850 subjects. These data are taken from a study of cytomegalovirus exposure and HLA in healthy donors (dated by TCRdb to about 2017). A note on the overall study: A later analysis indicated that the 130 or so validation repertoires were generated on the platform also employed for the roughly 650 repertoires of the first cohort. The aim of the study was to test whether cataloging public T cell receptors could identify signatures of past pathogen exposure. A separate validation cohort of over 95 different subjects was used in addition to the roughly 720-subject first cohort. To predict cytomegalovirus infection status, the study brought together high-throughput TCR immunosequencing, statistical association of individual TCRs with disease status, and machine learning.

Looking up the germline V gene yields CDR1 LGHNA and CDR2 YNFKEQ. Trimming costs V 1 base and J 12 bases, and their ends lie 16 bases apart. Measured from the cysteine to the phenylalanine, the CDR3 is 13 residues long. Just the 39-base CDR3 DNA is kept, in frame starting at base 1. Libraries were prepared through the immunoSEQ multiplex PCR assay. Per the original workflow: A statistical classification framework was built to diagnose cytomegalovirus status from the catalog of TCR beta chain sequences. What TCRdb holds here is the immuneACCESS table cut down to in-frame rearrangements. Part of the clones is not present; checked against another copy, under half of the missing clones reflect an unresolved V gene, and the others are unexplained. V, J and clone size reflect that table, while D and trimming were determined from the DNA. The sample table holds around 150,000 clones, of which 80% to 90% were seen once. The ten largest clonotypes hold roughly 5.7% of the sample.

Results and caveats for the whole study, not just this receptor: A later analysis lacked HLA typing for the validation cohort, so it scored co-occurrence in that cohort across all 120 or so repertoires. In vitro tests confirmed that a few of the cytomegalovirus-associated TCR beta chains recognize cytomegalovirus antigens. Cytomegalovirus status was reported to be diagnosed by the classifier with high specificity and sensitivity in both the original and validation cohorts. The authors suggested that the approach could potentially be generalized to other disease states and immunological phenotypes. A later analysis found that TCRs clustered in the first cohort also tended to co-occur in the 95 to 150 validation repertoires, with 94% of cluster scores above 0. The study listed 150 to 200 TCR beta chains as associated with cytomegalovirus. While some public TCRs were present in many individuals, most TCR sequences turned up only very rarely across donors.

Source material: PBMCs. This sequence originates from a woman aged 25 to 39 in good health and CMV-seronegative. Recombination connected TRBV4-2 to TRBJ2-7, with the D call tentatively TRBD1 or TRBD2, each fitting 5 bases. CDR3 reads: CASSQAPGTPRYF. The sequenced DNA is TGTGCCAGCAGCCAAGCCCCCGGGACCCCGAGGTACTTC.